This TCR beta chain was captured by sequencing in a study of CD8+ T cells in alopecia areata. This CDR3 is built from 14 residues. With 7 bases removed from V and 2 bases from J, the gap between germline ends came to 15 bases. Looked up from germline, CDR1 is SGHRS and CDR2 is YFSETQ. General study findings and limits: On tofacitinib, scalp and blood still held many of the expanded lesional clones. Unlike in mice, where it was clearer, TCR sharing across patients was less clear, possibly HLA-related. Expanded CD8+ clones among the top 100, and scalp clonality, were significantly decreased by tofacitinib.

Noted treatment: oral pan-JAK inhibitor, 5-10 mg twice daily. RNA was extracted and reverse transcribed into cDNA as the sequencing template. TCRdb's copy holds only in-frame clones and misses some; the assay was immunoSEQ multiplex PCR. The table lists a few hundred thousand clones, 35% to 40% of them singletons, with 0.4% to 0.55% in the top ten. Note on this clone: Its antigen remains unidentified.

The material was CD4+ T cells sorted from blood, obtained at approximately week 30, from a patient treated with tofacitinib. The chain is built from TRBV5-1 and TRBJ2-5; D is uncertain. The origin of this receptor is a human donor with alopecia areata. Here the CDR3 reads CASRRVSRQETQYF. In DNA, the CDR3 is TGCGCCAGCCGCCGCGTGAGCAGGCAAGAGACCCAGTACTTC.